The T cell receptor (beta chain) described here comes from a study of blood T cell repertoires in COVID-19. Study-level information: COVID-19 samples collected from the United States, Italy and Spain covered acute and convalescent phases. The cDNA or gDNA used as material had been derived from T cells, B-cell-depleted T cells, or PBMCs.

Methods used by the authors: Amplification with reference gene primers provided the estimates of nucleated cell counts. Here immunoSEQ multiplex PCR was the method, and the copy in TCRdb shows in-frame clones only, minus some. V, J and clone size reflect that table, while D and trimming were determined from the DNA. The repertoire holds 200,000 to 250,000 clones, with 70% to 90% as singletons. Germline CDR1 is SGHTA and CDR2 is FQGTGA. The V gene lost 1 base and the J gene lost 6 bases, with 13 bases spanning the gap. The CDR3 covers 14 residues. The TCR was taken from a man in his sixties with acute or convalescent COVID-19. V is TRBV7-3 and J is TRBJ2-7, with a weak D call TRBD2 (7 bases). Sequencing used peripheral blood. CDR3 sequence (DNA): TGTGCCAGCAGCTTAAGTGGGGGGGCCACCGAGCAGTACTTC. This gives the protein CASSLSGGATEQYF.